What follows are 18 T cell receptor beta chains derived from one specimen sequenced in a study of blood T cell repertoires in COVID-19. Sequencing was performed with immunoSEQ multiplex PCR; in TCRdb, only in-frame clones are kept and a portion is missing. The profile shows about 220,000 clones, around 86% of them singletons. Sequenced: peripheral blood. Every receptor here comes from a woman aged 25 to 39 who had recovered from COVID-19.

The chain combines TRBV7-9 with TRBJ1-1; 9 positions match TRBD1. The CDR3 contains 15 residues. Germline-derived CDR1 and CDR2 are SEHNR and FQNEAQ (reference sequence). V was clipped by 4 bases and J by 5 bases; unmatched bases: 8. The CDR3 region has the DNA TGTGCCAGCAGCTCACCGGACAGGGGTGAAACTGAAGCTTTCTTT. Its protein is CASSSPDRGETEAFF.

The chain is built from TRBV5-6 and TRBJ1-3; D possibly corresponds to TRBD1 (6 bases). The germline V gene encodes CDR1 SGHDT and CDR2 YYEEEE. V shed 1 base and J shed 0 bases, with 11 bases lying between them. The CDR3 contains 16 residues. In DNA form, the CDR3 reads TGTGCCAGCAGCTTGTACGGGGGGCCCTCTGGAAACACCATATATTTT. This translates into CASSLYGGPSGNTIYF.

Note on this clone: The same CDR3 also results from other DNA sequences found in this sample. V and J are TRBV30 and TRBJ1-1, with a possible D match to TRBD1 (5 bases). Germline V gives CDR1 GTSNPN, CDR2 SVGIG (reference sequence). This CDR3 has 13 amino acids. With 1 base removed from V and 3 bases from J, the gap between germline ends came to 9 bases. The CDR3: CAWSDRGDTEAFF. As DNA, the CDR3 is TGTGCCTGGAGTGACCGGGGGGACACTGAAGCTTTCTTT.

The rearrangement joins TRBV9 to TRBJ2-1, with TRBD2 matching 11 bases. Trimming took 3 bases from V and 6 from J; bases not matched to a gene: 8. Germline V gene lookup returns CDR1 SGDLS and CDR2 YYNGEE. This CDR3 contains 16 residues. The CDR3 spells CASSASSGGRFNEQFF. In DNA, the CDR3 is TGTGCCAGCAGCGCGTCTAGCGGGGGGCGCTTCAATGAGCAGTTCTTC.

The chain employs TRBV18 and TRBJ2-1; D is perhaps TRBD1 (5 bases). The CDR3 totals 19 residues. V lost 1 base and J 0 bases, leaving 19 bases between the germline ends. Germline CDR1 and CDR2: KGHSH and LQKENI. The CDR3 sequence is CASSPLPRQSSSSYNEQFF. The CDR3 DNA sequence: TGTGCCAGCTCACCACTTCCCCGACAGAGTAGTAGCTCCTACAATGAGCAGTTCTTC.

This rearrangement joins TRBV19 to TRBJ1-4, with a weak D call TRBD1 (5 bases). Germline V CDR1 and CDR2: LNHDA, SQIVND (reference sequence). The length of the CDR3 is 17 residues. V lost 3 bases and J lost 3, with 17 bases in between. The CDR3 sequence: CASSIRTGDSPNEKLFF. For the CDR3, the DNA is TGTGCCAGTAGTATCCGGACGGGAGACAGTCCTAATGAAAAACTGTTTTTT.

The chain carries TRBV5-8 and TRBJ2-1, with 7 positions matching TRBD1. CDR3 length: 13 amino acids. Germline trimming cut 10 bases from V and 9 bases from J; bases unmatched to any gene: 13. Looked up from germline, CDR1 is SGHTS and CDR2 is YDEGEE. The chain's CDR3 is CAAQGVRHGEQFF. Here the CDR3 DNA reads TGTGCCGCCCAGGGGGTACGCCACGGTGAGCAGTTCTTC.

CDR3 amino acids: CASSLPSGDEQYF. CDR3 bases: TGCGCCAGCAGCTTGCCTAGCGGGGACGAGCAGTACTTC. This chain joins TRBV5-1 and TRBJ2-7; 9 bases align to TRBD2. The CDR3 consists of 13 residues. V was clipped by 1 base and J by 5 bases; unmatched bases: 1. Germline CDR1 reads SGHRS; CDR2 reads YFSETQ.

The CDR3 spells CASTDRAYNYGYTF. In nucleotides, the CDR3 is TGTGCCAGTACAGACAGGGCCTATAACTATGGCTACACCTTC. The V gene is TRBV2, the J gene TRBJ1-2, with 7 bases aligning to TRBD1. Germline V gives CDR1 SNHLY, CDR2 FYNNEI. J was trimmed by 1 base and V by 9 bases; bases with no gene match: 8. The CDR3 totals 14 residues.

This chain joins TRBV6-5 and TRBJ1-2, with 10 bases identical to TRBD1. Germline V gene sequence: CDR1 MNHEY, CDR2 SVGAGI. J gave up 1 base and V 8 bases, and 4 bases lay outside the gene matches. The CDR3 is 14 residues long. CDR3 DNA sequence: TGTGCCAGCCGGGGGGACAGGGGTAACTATGGCTACACCTTC. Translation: CASRGDRGNYGYTF.

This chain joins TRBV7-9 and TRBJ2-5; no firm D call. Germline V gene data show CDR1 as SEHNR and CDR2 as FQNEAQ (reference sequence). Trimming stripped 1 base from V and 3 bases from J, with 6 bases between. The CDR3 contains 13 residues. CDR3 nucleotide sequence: TGTGCCAGCAGCTTAGAGCTAGAAGAGACCCAGTACTTC. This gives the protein CASSLELEETQYF.

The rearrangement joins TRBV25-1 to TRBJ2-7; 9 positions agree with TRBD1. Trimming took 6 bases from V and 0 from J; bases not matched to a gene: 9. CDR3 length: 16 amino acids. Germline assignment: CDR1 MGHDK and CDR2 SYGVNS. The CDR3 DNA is TGTGCCAGCAGCGGGCTTCTGACAGGGGGCTCCTACGAGCAGTACTTC. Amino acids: CASSGLLTGGSYEQYF.

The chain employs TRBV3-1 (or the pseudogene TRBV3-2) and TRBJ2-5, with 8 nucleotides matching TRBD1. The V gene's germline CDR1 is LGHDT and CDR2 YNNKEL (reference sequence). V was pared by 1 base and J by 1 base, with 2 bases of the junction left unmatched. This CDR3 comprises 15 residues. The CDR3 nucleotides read TGTGCCAGCAGCCAAGGTGGGACAGGCCAAGAGACCCAGTACTTC. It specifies CASSQGGTGQETQYF.

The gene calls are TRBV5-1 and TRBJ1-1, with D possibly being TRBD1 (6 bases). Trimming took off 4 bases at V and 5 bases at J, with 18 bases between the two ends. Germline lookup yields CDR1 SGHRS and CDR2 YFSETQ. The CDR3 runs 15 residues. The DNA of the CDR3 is TGCGCCAGCAGCATACGGGGGGCGACCGCGACTGAAGCTTTCTTT. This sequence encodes CASSIRGATATEAFF.

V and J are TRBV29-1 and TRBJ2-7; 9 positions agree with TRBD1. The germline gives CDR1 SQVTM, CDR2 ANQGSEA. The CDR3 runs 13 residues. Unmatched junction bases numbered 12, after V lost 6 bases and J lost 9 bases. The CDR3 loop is CSVSGTGTSGQYF. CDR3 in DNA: TGCAGCGTCTCCGGGACAGGGACATCGGGGCAGTACTTC.

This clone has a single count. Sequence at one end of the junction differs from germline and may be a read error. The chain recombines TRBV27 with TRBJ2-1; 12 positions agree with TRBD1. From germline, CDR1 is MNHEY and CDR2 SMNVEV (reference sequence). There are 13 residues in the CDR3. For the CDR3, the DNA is TGTGCCACCAAAGGGTGGGACAGGGGGCTTTTGGTCTTC. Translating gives CATKGWDRGLLVF.

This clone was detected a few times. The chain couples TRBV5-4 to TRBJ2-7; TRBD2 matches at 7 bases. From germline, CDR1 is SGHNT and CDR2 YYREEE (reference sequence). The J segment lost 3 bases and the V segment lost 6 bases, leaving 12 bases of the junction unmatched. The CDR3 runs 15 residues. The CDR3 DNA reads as TGTGCCAGCACTTTGGGTCGGGGGGAACACTACGAGCAGTACTTC. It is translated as CASTLGRGEHYEQYF. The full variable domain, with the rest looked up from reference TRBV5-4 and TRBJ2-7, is ETGVTQSPTHLIKTRGQQVTLRCSSQSGHNTVSWYQQALGQGPQFIFQYYREEENGRGNFPPRFSGLQFPNYSSELNVNALELDDSALYLCASTLGRGEHYEQYFGPGTRLTVT.

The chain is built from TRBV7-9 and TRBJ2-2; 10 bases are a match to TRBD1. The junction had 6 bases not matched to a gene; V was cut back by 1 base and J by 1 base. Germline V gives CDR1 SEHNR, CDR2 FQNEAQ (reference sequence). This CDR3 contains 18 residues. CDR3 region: CASSLGGQGPLNTGELFF. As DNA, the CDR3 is TGTGCCAGCAGCTTAGGGGGACAGGGGCCCTTGAACACCGGGGAGCTGTTTTTT.